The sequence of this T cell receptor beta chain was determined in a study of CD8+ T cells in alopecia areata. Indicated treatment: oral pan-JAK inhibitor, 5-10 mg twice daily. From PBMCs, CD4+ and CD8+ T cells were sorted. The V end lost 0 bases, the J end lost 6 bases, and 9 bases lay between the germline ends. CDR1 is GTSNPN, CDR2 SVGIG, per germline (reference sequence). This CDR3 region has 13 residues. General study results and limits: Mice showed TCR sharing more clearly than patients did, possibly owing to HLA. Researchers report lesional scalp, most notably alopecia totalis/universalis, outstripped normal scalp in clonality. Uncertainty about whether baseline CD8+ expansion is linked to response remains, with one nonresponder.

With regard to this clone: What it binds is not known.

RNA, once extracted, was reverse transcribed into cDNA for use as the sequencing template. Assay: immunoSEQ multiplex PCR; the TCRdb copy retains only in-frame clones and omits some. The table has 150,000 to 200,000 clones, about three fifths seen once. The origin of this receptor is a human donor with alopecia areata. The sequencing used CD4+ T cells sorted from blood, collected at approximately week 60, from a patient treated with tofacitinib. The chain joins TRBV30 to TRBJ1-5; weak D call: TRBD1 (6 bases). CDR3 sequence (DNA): TGTGCCTGGAGTGTCAGCAGGGGTCAGCCCCAGCATTTT. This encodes CAWSVSRGQPQHF.